Below are 14 T cell receptor beta chains sequenced from a single sample in a study of shared clonotypes between healthy human individuals (dated by TCRdb to the early 2020s). To prepare the library, the immunoSEQ multiplex PCR assay was applied. Sourced from immuneACCESS, this table was stored by TCRdb with only in-frame sequences that have V and J called. A share of the clones is absent; for the studies checked, an unresolved V gene accounts for under half, and the remainder has no known explanation. The sample yields approximately 2.5 million clones; roughly 92% were counted once. Around 0.15% of the sample is taken by the ten largest. Specimen: naive CD4+ T cells sorted from blood. The meaning of the sample's cell subset or site label: CD45RA+ positively selected. These receptor sequences come from a man in his late teens or twenties in good health.

V gene TRBV4-1 combines with J gene TRBJ2-5; TRBD1 matches at 8 bases. The V and J ends lost 0 bases and 1 base, in that order; junction bases with no gene match: 1. The CDR3 is 15 residues long. CDR1 is MGHRA, CDR2 YSYEKL, per germline. CDR3 sequence: CASSQDGQGQETQYF. The CDR3 coding sequence is TGCGCCAGCAGCCAAGACGGACAGGGCCAAGAGACCCAGTACTTC.

The genes are TRBV6-5 and TRBJ2-7; TRBD1 might be the D (5 bases). CDR3 length: 15 residues. The V end was cut by 2 bases, the J end by 6 bases, with 17 bases between. CDR1 is MNHEY, CDR2 SVGAGI, per germline. The CDR3 DNA follows: TGTGCCAGCAGTTACGGCTCAGGGTCCTTAATCGAGCAGTACTTC. Translating gives CASSYGSGSLIEQYF.

The chain is built from TRBV19 and TRBJ2-7; D could derive from TRBD1 or TRBD2 (5 bases each). The CDR3 spans 14 residues. CDR1 is LNHDA and CDR2 is SQIVND in the germline V gene (reference sequence). The germline V and J ends were trimmed by 3 bases and 5 bases, with 14 bases remaining between them. CDR3 DNA: TGTGCCAGTAGTATTCAGGGACCTTGGAACGAGCAGTACTTC. This translates into CASSIQGPWNEQYF.

The genes are TRBV19 and TRBJ2-3; D is undetermined. V was clipped by 7 bases and J by 3 bases, with 14 bases between them. The CDR3 is 14 residues long. The germline V gene has CDR1 LNHDA and CDR2 SQIVND (reference sequence). The CDR3 reads CASTDQAGTDTQYF. CDR3 in DNA: TGTGCCAGTACGGACCAAGCAGGAACAGATACGCAGTATTTT.

The chain links TRBV18 to TRBJ1-2; D remains ambiguous. The CDR3 is made up of 12 amino acids. The germline V and J ends were trimmed by 3 bases and 6 bases, with 8 bases remaining between them. The germline CDR1 and CDR2 sequences are KGHSH and LQKENI. This chain's CDR3 is CASSPSRDGYTF. The CDR3 coding sequence is TGTGCCAGCTCACCCAGTCGAGATGGCTACACCTTC.

This chain connects TRBV4-1 to TRBJ2-3; the match to TRBD1 covers 9 bases. This CDR3 has 16 amino acids. Germline values: CDR1 MGHRA, CDR2 YSYEKL. V lost 4 bases and J lost 3; bases outside the gene matches: 8. The CDR3 is CASSLSQGAGTDTQYF. In DNA form, the CDR3 reads TGCGCCAGCAGCCTCTCACAGGGGGCCGGTACAGATACGCAGTATTTT.

The chain recombines TRBV9 with TRBJ2-7; TRBD2 agrees at 8 bases. The length of the CDR3 is 17 residues. Germline assignment: CDR1 SGDLS and CDR2 YYNGEE. Trimming took 4 bases from V and 3 from J; bases not matched to a gene: 15. The CDR3 is CASSPRGGTPSFYEQYF. CDR3 coding DNA: TGTGCCAGCAGCCCCCGGGGGGGGACACCCTCTTTCTACGAGCAGTACTTC. Using reference TRBV9 and TRBJ2-7 for the parts outside the CDR3, the full variable domain is DSGVTQTPKHLITATGQRVTLRCSPRSGDLSVYWYQQSLDQGLQFLIQYYNGEERAKGNILERFSAQQFPDLHSELNLSSLELGDSALYFCASSPRGGTPSFYEQYFGPGTRLTVT.

V and J are TRBV19 and TRBJ2-1; TRBD2 matches at 9 bases. CDR1 is LNHDA, CDR2 SQIVND, per germline (reference sequence). The CDR3 has 13 residues. V was clipped by 8 bases and J by 5 bases; unmatched bases: 4. DNA of the CDR3: TGTGCCAGTGTTCGCGGGGGGGACAATGAGCAGTTCTTC. Amino acid sequence: CASVRGGDNEQFF. Supplemented by reference TRBV19 and TRBJ2-1, the full variable domain reads DGGITQSPKYLFRKEGQNVTLSCEQNLNHDAMYWYRQDPGQGLRLIYYSQIVNDFQKGDIAEGYSVSREKKESFPLTVTSAQKNPTAFYLCASVRGGDNEQFFGPGTRLTVL.

The genes are TRBV5-4 and TRBJ2-5; perhaps TRBD1 as D (6 bases). Germline V CDR1 and CDR2: SGHNT, YYREEE (reference sequence). V lost 4 bases and J 2 bases, leaving 15 bases between the germline ends. CDR3 length equals 15 residues. CDR3 bases: TGTGCCAGCAGCGGAACAGGGACGGGGCAAGAGACCCAGTACTTC. Its translation: CASSGTGTGQETQYF.

CDR3 region: CASSDPGGFNQPQHF. CDR3 nucleotide sequence: TGTGCCAGCAGTGACCCCGGCGGGTTCAATCAGCCCCAGCATTTT. This chain joins TRBV28 and TRBJ1-5; D gene ambiguous. This CDR3 contains 15 residues. Per germline, CDR1 MDHEN and CDR2 SYDVKM. V lost 5 bases to trimming and J lost 3 bases, with 14 bases between them.

The table lists this clone with a count of one. This chain joins TRBV12-5 and TRBJ2-1; D might be TRBD1 or TRBD2, each matching 5 bases. Germline V gene data show CDR1 as LGHNT and CDR2 as FRNRAP. The CDR3 consists of 14 residues. The V and J ends lost 6 bases and 0 bases respectively, with 9 bases between them. The CDR3 is CASGMGPSYNEQFF. CDR3 sequence (DNA): TGTGCTAGTGGGATGGGACCCTCCTACAATGAGCAGTTCTTC.

The V gene is TRBV6-1, the J gene TRBJ2-7, with 8 nucleotides matching TRBD1. CDR1 MNHNS and CDR2 SASEGT come from the germline V gene. Trimming cost V 6 bases and J 3 bases; bases outside gene matches: 7. The CDR3 is 14 residues long. The CDR3 is CASRRTGNVYEQYF. The CDR3 DNA reads as TGTGCCAGCAGAAGGACAGGGAATGTCTACGAGCAGTACTTC.

This sequence joins TRBV9 and TRBJ1-2, with unresolved D. The CDR3 length is 14 residues. The germline gives CDR1 SGDLS, CDR2 YYNGEE. The ends were cut back, 3 bases at V and 4 bases at J, with 13 bases in the middle. CDR3 in amino acids: CASSGGRAAYGYTF. The CDR3 DNA is TGTGCCAGCAGCGGAGGACGGGCAGCCTATGGCTACACCTTC.

This sequence joins TRBV6-1 and TRBJ1-5; D call uncertain. CDR1 and CDR2 from the germline V gene are MNHNS and SASEGT. CDR3 length equals 12 residues. Between the trimmed V and J ends, which lost 7 bases and 0 bases, there was a span of 4 bases. Here the CDR3 reads CASKDSNQPQHF. For the CDR3, the DNA is TGTGCCAGCAAGGATAGCAATCAGCCCCAGCATTTT.